This is a list of T cell receptor beta chains from one sample in a study of T cell responses to AZD1222 COVID-19 vaccine. Using immunoSEQ multiplex PCR, the repertoire was profiled, and TCRdb retains in-frame clones only, with some absent. The sample shows around 120,000 clones, over 80% of them seen only once. This specimen consisted of peripheral blood, obtained on day 0 of AZD1222 vaccination. Receptor source: an adult in good health. Both conserved end residues are part of each CDR3. D genes are given only for firm matches. Clone size is given for some rows only: seen once, a few or many times, or a class if the clone is expanded.

j_call d_call v_call clone_size cdr3_nt cdr3_aa
TRBJ2-5 . TRBV6-2/TRBV6-3 . TGTGCCAGCAGCCTGACCAAAGAGACCCAGTACTTC CASSLTKETQYF
TRBJ1-3 . TRBV27 . TGTGCCAGCAGTTTATCTGGAGGGACTGGAAACACCATATATTTT CASSLSGGTGNTIYF
TRBJ1-1 TRBD1 TRBV19 . TGTGCCAGTAGTCCCCGGACAGGAAGGAACACTGAAGCTTTCTTT CASSPRTGRNTEAFF
TRBJ1-2 . TRBV19 . TGTGCCAGTAGCCACGGGGGGTCTCGTGGCTACACCTTC CASSHGGSRGYTF
TRBJ2-3 . TRBV19 . TGTGCCAGTACCACGGGCATCACAGATACGCAGTATTTT CASTTGITDTQYF
TRBJ2-7 . TRBV9 . TGTGCCAGCAGCGTAGCTGCAGGAGGGGTCTACGAGCAGTACTTC CASSVAAGGVYEQYF
TRBJ2-3 . TRBV24-1 . TGTGCCGCCAAAAGGGGGAGCGGGATCCCAGATACGCAGTATTTT CAAKRGSGIPDTQYF
TRBJ2-1 . TRBV3-1/TRBV3-2 . TGTGCCAGCAGCCAAGATTCGGGAGATGCCTACAATGAGCAGTTCTTC CASSQDSGDAYNEQFF
TRBJ1-3 TRBD1 TRBV28 . TGTGCCAGCAGTTTCCAGGACAGGGGGGAAGGAAACACCATATATTTT CASSFQDRGEGNTIYF
TRBJ2-2 . TRBV9 . TGTGCCAGCAGCGTAGGAGAAGCGGTAGACTTCACCGGGGAGCTGTTTTTT CASSVGEAVDFTGELFF
TRBJ2-3 . TRBV10-1 . TGCGCCAGCAGCCCCTCCTGGACTGGAGCAGATACGCAGTATTTT CASSPSWTGADTQYF
TRBJ2-4 . TRBV3-1/TRBV3-2 . TGTGCCAGCAGCCGGGCGGGCAAAAACATTCAGTACTTC CASSRAGKNIQYF
TRBJ1-2 TRBD1 TRBV6-5 . TGTGCCAGCAGTTACCAGGGGGTGTATGGCTACACCTTC CASSYQGVYGYTF
TRBJ1-1 . TRBV18 . TGTGCCAGCTCCCCCCTTTTGGAGTCTAGCACTGAAGCTTTCTTT CASSPLLESSTEAFF
TRBJ1-6 . TRBV19 . TGTGCCAGTAGTCCTAGCTCCTATAATTCACCCCTCCACTTT CASSPSSYNSPLHF
TRBJ2-7 . TRBV5-6 . TGTGCCAGCAGCTCCGAAATATACGAGCAGTACTTC CASSSEIYEQYF
TRBJ2-1 TRBD2 TRBV19 . TGTGCCAGTAGTCAATTTAGCGGGGGGGCCCCCGCCAATGAGCAGTTCTTC CASSQFSGGAPANEQFF
TRBJ1-3 . TRBV4-3 . TGCGCCAGCAGCCAAGCGGGTATCCTGACTGGAAACACCATATATTTT CASSQAGILTGNTIYF
TRBJ1-2 . TRBV5-5 . TGTGCCAGCAGCTTGACAGGGCTACTTAACTATGGCTACACCTTC CASSLTGLLNYGYTF
TRBJ1-2 . TRBV9 . TGTGCCAGCAGCGTAGGGTCGGGTCCTGGGTACTATGGCTACACCTTC CASSVGSGPGYYGYTF
TRBJ1-2 TRBD1 TRBV19 once TGTGCCAGTAGTAGAACCGGGACAGGGCAATGGGGTGACACCTTC CASSRTGTGQWGDTF
TRBJ2-2 TRBD2 TRBV7-6 . TGTGCCAGCAGCCCAACCTTAGCGGGGGGGCCCACCGGGGAGCTGTTTTTT CASSPTLAGGPTGELFF
TRBJ2-7 TRBD2 TRBV20-1 . TGCAGTGCTAGTAAGGGACTAGCGGGGGCTTACGAGCAGTACTTC CSASKGLAGAYEQYF
TRBJ2-4 . TRBV6-4 large TGTGCCAGCAGTGCCCGACGGCACCGAAGGGCCAAAAACATTCAGTACTTC CASSARRHRRAKNIQYF
TRBJ2-7 TRBD1 TRBV6-2/TRBV6-3 . TGTGCCAGCAGCCCGACCAGCACAGGGGGCTACGAGCAGTACTTC CASSPTSTGGYEQYF
TRBJ1-4 . TRBV28 . TGTGCCAGCAGCTCCTCTGGAGGGTTTAATGAAAAACTGTTTTTT CASSSSGGFNEKLFF
TRBJ1-2 . TRBV6-5 . TGTGCCAGCAGGGCGGGTTTTGACTATGGCTACACCTTC CASRAGFDYGYTF
TRBJ2-2 . TRBV5-1 . TGCGCCAGCAGCTTGGCCTTAGGGGAGAACACCGGGGAGCTGTTTTTT CASSLALGENTGELFF
TRBJ2-6 . TRBV6-5 . TGTGCCAGCAGTTACTCGTCTGGGGCCAACGTCCTGACTTTC CASSYSSGANVLTF
TRBJ2-1 TRBD2 TRBV19 . TGTGCCAGTAGGATATTCAAAGCGGGAGGGCGAGACAATGAGCAGTTCTTC CASRIFKAGGRDNEQFF
TRBJ2-4 . TRBV6-5 . TGTGCCAGCAAGCAGGGCGAATTAGCCAAAAACATTCAGTACTTC CASKQGELAKNIQYF
TRBJ2-1 TRBD2 TRBV3-1/TRBV3-2 . TGTGCCAGCAGCCAAGTGTGGACTAGCGGGAGGAATGAGCAGTTCTTC CASSQVWTSGRNEQFF
TRBJ2-3 . TRBV29-1 . TGCAGCGTTGACCCTAGCGTGTCATCTGATACGCAGTATTTT CSVDPSVSSDTQYF
TRBJ1-2 . TRBV4-3 . TGCGCCAGCAGCCAAGATCGACGGGCAGACCTCTATGGCTACACCTTC CASSQDRRADLYGYTF
TRBJ2-1 TRBD2 TRBV15 . TGTGCCACCAGCAGAGATGGTGGGCTAGCGGGGGGGTACAATGAGCAGTTCTTC CATSRDGGLAGGYNEQFF
TRBJ1-2 . TRBV20-1 . TGCAGTGCTCCAGGGATTAATGGCTACACCTTC CSAPGINGYTF
TRBJ2-5 TRBD2 TRBV29-1 once TGCAGTGGAAGGGGACTAGCGGTCCAAGAGACCCAGTACTTC CSGRGLAVQETQYF
TRBJ2-3 . TRBV5-4 . TGTGCCAGCACCTCGGGGCGGATTCTAGGCACAGATACGCAGTATTTT CASTSGRILGTDTQYF
TRBJ2-7 TRBD2 TRBV5-4 once TGTGCCAGCAGCTTGGGACCGGGGGAGGGGATCTACGAGCAGTACTTC CASSLGPGEGIYEQYF
TRBJ1-1 . TRBV7-9 once TGTGCCAGCAGCTCCCCCAAATTGAACACTGAAGCTTTCTTT CASSSPKLNTEAFF
TRBJ1-4 TRBD1 TRBV3-1/TRBV3-2 . TGTGCCAGCAGCCAAGAAGGGACAGGGGTGGGTAATGAAAAACTGTTTTTT CASSQEGTGVGNEKLFF
TRBJ1-1 . TRBV3-1/TRBV3-2 . TGTGCCAGCAGCCGCAAACAGGGAACTGAAGCTTTCTTT CASSRKQGTEAFF
TRBJ2-7 TRBD2 TRBV19 . TGTGCCAGTAGTATTCTACCAGCGGGAGGCGAGCAGTACTTC CASSILPAGGEQYF
TRBJ2-7 . TRBV3-1/TRBV3-2 . TGTGCCAGCAGCCAACAAGAGGGGGGCGAGCAGTACTTC CASSQQEGGEQYF
TRBJ1-1 . TRBV27 . TGTGCCAGCAGTTTAGGCGGGACTGCCGTGGGCACTGAAGCTTTCTTT CASSLGGTAVGTEAFF
TRBJ2-3 . TRBV29-1 once TGCAGCGTAGTCTTTCCGGGGTTCACAGATACGCAGTATTTT CSVVFPGFTDTQYF
TRBJ1-2 TRBD1 TRBV19 . TGTGCCAGTAAGATGACGGGACAGACTATCTATGGCTACACCTTC CASKMTGQTIYGYTF
TRBJ2-1 TRBD2 TRBV27 . TGTGCCAGCAGTTTTCGACTAGCGGGGGCCTACAATGAGCAGTTCTTC CASSFRLAGAYNEQFF
TRBJ1-1 . TRBV18 . TGTGCCAGCTCACCAGTAGCCGTGAACACTGAAGCTTTCTTT CASSPVAVNTEAFF
TRBJ1-2 . TRBV7-9 . TGTGCCAGCAGCCTCGCCGGGGCTGGCTACACCTTC CASSLAGAGYTF
TRBJ1-5 . TRBV27 . TGTGCCAGCAGTCCAGGGAGTATTAATCAGCCCCAGCATTTT CASSPGSINQPQHF
TRBJ2-2 . TRBV4-1 . TGCGCCAGCAGCCAAGATGGGACACAAAACACCGGGGAGCTGTTTTTT CASSQDGTQNTGELFF
TRBJ1-1 . TRBV11-3 . TGTGCCAGCAGCTTAGAATCAGACACTGAAGCTTTCTTT CASSLESDTEAFF
TRBJ2-1 TRBD2 TRBV5-1 . TGCGCCAGCAGTTGGGACGTAGCGGGAGGGCCAGGTGAGCAGTTCTTC CASSWDVAGGPGEQFF
TRBJ2-7 . TRBV5-6 . TGTGCCAGCAGCCGAACAGGGTGGACGTCCTACGAGCAGTACTTC CASSRTGWTSYEQYF
TRBJ2-1 TRBD2 TRBV19 . TGTGCCAGTAGTATCGAAGCGGGAGCAAGCGAGCAGTTCTTC CASSIEAGASEQFF
TRBJ2-3 . TRBV11-3 . TGTGCCAGCAGCTTATTTGGACACGAGGCAGATACGCAGTATTTT CASSLFGHEADTQYF
TRBJ2-6 . TRBV19 . TGTGCCAGTAGTCGCCCATCAACTTCTGGGGCCAACGTCCTGACTTTC CASSRPSTSGANVLTF
TRBJ2-2 TRBD1 TRBV10-3 . TGTGCCATCACCGAAACAGGGGGCTTGGGCGGGGAGCTGTTTTTT CAITETGGLGGELFF
TRBJ1-4 TRBD1 TRBV4-1 . TGCGCCAGCAGCCAAGTAACAGGGGAGAATGAAAAACTGTTTTTT CASSQVTGENEKLFF